This TCR beta chain was retrieved from a study of cytomegalovirus exposure and HLA in healthy donors. PCR involved 60 Vbeta and 13 Jbeta primers. Original handling: About 12 million of the roughly 77 million unique TCR beta chains counted in a later analysis were shared. The repertoire was sequenced with immunoSEQ multiplex PCR; TCRdb's copy has only in-frame clones and lacks some. The V and J calls and the clone size are those of that table, but D and trimming were determined from the DNA. The data hold about 150,000 clones, with approximately 79% observed a single time. As to this clone: Its antigen is unknown.

Germline V gene lookup returns CDR1 SGHRS and CDR2 YFSETQ. This CDR3 is built from 16 residues. V dropped 0 bases and J dropped 4 bases, with 16 bases sitting between them. Study results and caveats: In most subjects, TCR beta sequences reportedly gave accurate predictions of HLA-A and HLA-B alleles. A later analysis reportedly found that, within productive TCRs, an Asian-associated ancestry cluster had fewer N-insertions than the mean observed across the approximately 660 donors.

The TCR originated in a woman aged 45-65 years in good health and CMV-seropositive. The source material was PBMCs. The rearrangement links TRBV5-1 to TRBJ1-1; possibly TRBD1 for D (6 bases). The CDR3 is CASSLGAGARGTEAFF. In DNA, the CDR3 is TGCGCCAGCAGCTTGGGAGCGGGGGCGCGGGGCACTGAAGCTTTCTTT.